Below, 18 T cell receptor beta chains from the same sample are listed, as sequenced in a study of blood T cell repertoires in COVID-19. TCRdb's copy holds only in-frame clones and misses some; the assay was immunoSEQ multiplex PCR. This table holds about 110,000 clones, nearly 90% found once. The sequenced sample was peripheral blood. These TCRs come from a human donor in a cohort sampled during active COVID-19.

The rearrangement joins TRBV5-1 to TRBJ2-5; D gene uncertain. The germline CDR1 and CDR2 sequences are SGHRS and YFSETQ. V lost 4 bases to trimming and J lost 2 bases, with 15 bases between them. The CDR3 spans 15 residues. The DNA of the CDR3 is TGCGCCAGCAGCCCGTCCGTACAGAGACAAGAGACCCAGTACTTC. Amino acids: CASSPSVQRQETQYF.

V is TRBV7-6 and J is TRBJ2-5; D may be TRBD1 (5 bases). The CDR3 spans 13 residues. Germline lookup yields CDR1 SGHVS and CDR2 FNYEAQ. The V and J ends lost 5 bases and 2 bases respectively, with 9 bases between them. DNA of the CDR3: TGTGCCAGCAGCCCCGGACAACAAGAGACCCAGTACTTC. It is translated as CASSPGQQETQYF. Full variable domain (outside the CDR3, taken from reference TRBV7-6 and TRBJ2-5): GAGVSQSPRYKVTKRGQDVALRCDPISGHVSLYWYRQALGQGPEFLTYFNYEAQQDKSGLPNDRFSAERPEGSISTLTIQRTEQRDSAMYRCASSPGQQETQYFGPGTRLLVL.

This clone was observed a few times. For the CDR3, the DNA is TGTGCCAGCAGCCGGGTCGGAGAGACCCAGTACTTC. It specifies CASSRVGETQYF. This chain connects TRBV9 to TRBJ2-5; D not certain. Germline loops: CDR1 SGDLS, CDR2 YYNGEE. The CDR3 consists of 12 residues. V shed 4 bases and J shed 4 bases, with 8 bases lying between them. Together with reference TRBV9 and TRBJ2-5, the CDR3 gives the full variable domain: DSGVTQTPKHLITATGQRVTLRCSPRSGDLSVYWYQQSLDQGLQFLIQYYNGEERAKGNILERFSAQQFPDLHSELNLSSLELGDSALYFCASSRVGETQYFGPGTRLLVL.

The V and J genes are TRBV28 and TRBJ2-7, with 8 positions matching TRBD1. CDR1 and CDR2 from the germline V gene are MDHEN and SYDVKM. The CDR3 is 14 residues long. Germline trimming cut 6 bases from V and 2 bases from J; bases unmatched to any gene: 6. The CDR3 is CASSGYRGAYEQYF. The CDR3 DNA sequence: TGTGCCAGCAGCGGGTACAGGGGGGCCTACGAGCAGTACTTC.

This clone was recorded once. V usage is TRBV7-2 and J usage is TRBJ2-2; D unresolved. Trimming left V 1 base short and J 6 bases short, with 12 bases between. The germline V gene has CDR1 SGHTA and CDR2 FQGNSA. There are 15 residues in the CDR3. The CDR3 DNA reads TGTGCCAGCAGCTTAGTTGGGCGTAAGGCCGGGGAGCTGTTTTTT. Translating gives CASSLVGRKAGELFF.

The chain employs TRBV18 and TRBJ2-3; 9 bases are shared with TRBD1. The CDR3 has 17 amino acids. The germline CDR1 and CDR2 sequences are KGHSH and LQKENI. V trimming: 3 bases; J trimming: 3 bases; junction bases outside the gene matches: 10. This CDR3 reads CASSPQRQGVGTDTQYF. The CDR3 DNA sequence: TGTGCCAGCTCACCGCAAAGACAGGGGGTCGGAACAGATACGCAGTATTTT.

This clone is a singleton in its sample. This chain connects TRBV12-5 to TRBJ2-1, with 8 bases matching TRBD2. The V gene end was trimmed by 3 bases and the J gene end by 4 bases; junction bases not matched to a gene: 14. Germline V gives CDR1 LGHNT, CDR2 FRNRAP. The CDR3 is 18 amino acids. CDR3 nucleotide sequence: TGTGCTAGTGGTTTCCCGCCGCCAAGCGGGGGCGTTTACAATGAGCAGTTCTTC. Translation gives CASGFPPPSGGVYNEQFF.

The chain joins TRBV10-3 to TRBJ2-3, with 10 bases that match TRBD2. The germline gives CDR1 ENHRY, CDR2 SYGVKD. CDR3 length: 14 residues. V lost 4 bases to trimming and J lost 5 bases; unmatched junction nucleotides: 3. The CDR3 is CAISVQRGGDTQYF. For the CDR3, the DNA is TGTGCCATCAGTGTGCAGCGGGGGGGAGATACGCAGTATTTT.

This chain uses TRBV25-1 with TRBJ1-4; tentative D call: TRBD1 (5 bases). V lost 8 bases and J lost 7, with 17 bases in between. Germline V CDR1 and CDR2: MGHDK, SYGVNS. This CDR3 comprises 14 residues. CDR3 protein: CASSVGSGAEKLFF. As DNA, the CDR3 is TGTGCCAGCTCGGTCGGAAGTGGGGCTGAAAAACTGTTTTTT.

The V and J genes are TRBV14 and TRBJ2-1, with TRBD1 as a possible D gene (6 bases). With 4 bases removed from V and 6 bases from J, the gap between germline ends came to 10 bases. The length of the CDR3 is 13 residues. Germline values: CDR1 SGHDN, CDR2 FVKESK. CDR3: CASSLDRPNEQFF. The CDR3 DNA reads TGTGCCAGCAGCCTGGACAGACCCAATGAGCAGTTCTTC.

The J gene is TRBJ1-6, the V gene TRBV3-1 (or the pseudogene TRBV3-2), with TRBD1 as a possible D gene (5 bases). The CDR3 covers 17 residues. CDR1 and CDR2 (germline): LGHDT, YNNKEL (reference sequence). With 0 bases removed from V and 8 bases from J, the gap between germline ends came to 17 bases. CDR3 amino acids: CASSQDSGTKVDSPLHF. CDR3 bases: TGTGCCAGCAGCCAAGACTCCGGGACTAAGGTTGATTCACCCCTCCACTTT.

The CDR3 DNA reads TGTGCTAGTGGTTTGGGCCGAACTAGCGGGAAAGAGACCCAGTACTTC. Amino acids: CASGLGRTSGKETQYF. The gene calls are TRBV12-5 and TRBJ2-5; 10 bases align to TRBD2. V trimming: 1 base; J trimming: 3 bases; junction bases outside the gene matches: 5. This CDR3 has 16 residues. Germline V gene lookup returns CDR1 LGHNT and CDR2 FRNRAP.

The chain combines TRBV3-1 (or the pseudogene TRBV3-2) with TRBJ2-5; perhaps TRBD1 as D (6 bases). V was trimmed by 2 bases and J by 7 bases, leaving 14 bases between them. The CDR3 totals 14 residues. The V gene's germline CDR1 is LGHDT and CDR2 YNNKEL (reference sequence). CDR3: CASSQTGTMGTQYF. The CDR3 DNA is TGTGCCAGCAGCCAAACCGGGACAATGGGGACCCAGTACTTC.

V gene TRBV7-9 combines with J gene TRBJ1-2; D is perhaps TRBD1 (6 bases). The CDR3 covers 15 residues. The V gene's germline CDR1 is SEHNR and CDR2 FQNEAQ (reference sequence). Trimming removed 5 bases from V and 2 bases from J, with 15 bases in between. The CDR3 DNA is TGTGCCAGCAGCGTATACTACAGGGAAAACTATGGCTACACCTTC. Protein: CASSVYYRENYGYTF.

This sequence joins TRBV28 and TRBJ2-7, with 9 bases aligning to TRBD1. J lost 6 bases, V lost 9 bases, and 12 bases had no gene match. Germline lookup yields CDR1 MDHEN and CDR2 SYDVKM. The CDR3 is 14 residues long. CDR3 amino acids: CASRLWDRAFEQYF. CDR3 DNA: TGTGCCAGTCGGTTGTGGGACAGGGCTTTCGAGCAGTACTTC. Full variable domain (missing parts from reference TRBV28 and TRBJ2-7): DVKVTQSSRYLVKRTGEKVFLECVQDMDHENMFWYRQDPGLGLRLIYFSYDVKMKEKGDIPEGYSVSREKKERFSLILESASTNQTSMYLCASRLWDRAFEQYFGPGTRLTVT.

As regards this clone: The junction and the germline gene differ at one end; a read error may be behind it. V and J are TRBV7-7 and TRBJ1-1; maybe TRBD1 (5 bases). The CDR3 loop spans 13 amino acids. Germline V lookup: CDR1 SSHAT, CDR2 FNYEAQ (reference sequence). CDR3 coding DNA: TGTGCTAGCAGCCAGGGCAGGAACACTGAAGCTTTCTTT. It yields the protein CASSQGRNTEAFF.

This clone was seen just once. The V gene is TRBV4-1, the J gene TRBJ1-1, with a possible D match to TRBD1 (6 bases). V lost 5 bases and J 3 bases, leaving 16 bases between the germline ends. From germline, CDR1 is MGHRA and CDR2 YSYEKL. The CDR3 is 15 amino acids. CDR3 sequence (DNA): TGCGCCAGCAGCACCCGACAGGAGACGGACACTGAAGCTTTCTTT. It encodes CASSTRQETDTEAFF.

This chain joins TRBV5-5 and TRBJ2-7; tentative D call: TRBD2 (6 bases). Trimming took 4 bases from V and 2 from J, leaving 16 bases between them. Germline V gene data show CDR1 as SGHKS and CDR2 as YYEKEE (reference sequence). This CDR3 region has 15 residues. CDR3 coding DNA: TGTGCCAGCAGCCCCCGGGCTCCGGGGGCCTACGAGCAGTACTTC. Its protein product is CASSPRAPGAYEQYF.